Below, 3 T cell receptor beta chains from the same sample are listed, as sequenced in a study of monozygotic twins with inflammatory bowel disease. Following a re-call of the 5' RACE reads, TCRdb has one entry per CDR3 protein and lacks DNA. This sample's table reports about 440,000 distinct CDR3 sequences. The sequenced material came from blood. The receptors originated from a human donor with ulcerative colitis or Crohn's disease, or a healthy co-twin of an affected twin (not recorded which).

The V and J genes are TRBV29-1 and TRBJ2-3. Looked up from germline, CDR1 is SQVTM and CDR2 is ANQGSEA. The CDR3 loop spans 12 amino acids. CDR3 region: CSVGTWTDTQYF.

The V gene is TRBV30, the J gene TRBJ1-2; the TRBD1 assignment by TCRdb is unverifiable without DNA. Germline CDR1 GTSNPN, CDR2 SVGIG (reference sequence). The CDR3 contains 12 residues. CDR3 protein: CALQGSGYGYTF.

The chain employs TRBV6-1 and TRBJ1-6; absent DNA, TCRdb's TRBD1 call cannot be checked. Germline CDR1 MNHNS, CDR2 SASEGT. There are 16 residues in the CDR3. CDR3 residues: CASNPRTGDLNSPLHF.